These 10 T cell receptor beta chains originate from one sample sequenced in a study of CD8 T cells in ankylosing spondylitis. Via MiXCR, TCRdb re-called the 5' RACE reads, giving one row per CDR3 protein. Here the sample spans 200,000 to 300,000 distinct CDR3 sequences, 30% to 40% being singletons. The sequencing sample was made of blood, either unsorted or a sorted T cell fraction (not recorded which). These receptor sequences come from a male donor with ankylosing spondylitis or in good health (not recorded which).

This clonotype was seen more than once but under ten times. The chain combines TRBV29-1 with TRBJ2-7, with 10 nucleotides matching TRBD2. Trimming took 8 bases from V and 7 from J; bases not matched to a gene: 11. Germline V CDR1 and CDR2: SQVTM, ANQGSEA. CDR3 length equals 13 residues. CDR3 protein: CSITSGEHQEQYF. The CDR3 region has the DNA TGCAGCATCACTAGCGGGGAACATCAGGAGCAGTACTTC.

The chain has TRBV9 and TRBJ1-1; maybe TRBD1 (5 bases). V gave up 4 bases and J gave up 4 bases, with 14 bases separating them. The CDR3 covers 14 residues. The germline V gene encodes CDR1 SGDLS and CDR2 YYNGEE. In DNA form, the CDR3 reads TGTGCCAGCAGCTCAGGGCCCGACCGCACTGAAGCTTTCTTT. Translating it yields CASSSGPDRTEAFF.

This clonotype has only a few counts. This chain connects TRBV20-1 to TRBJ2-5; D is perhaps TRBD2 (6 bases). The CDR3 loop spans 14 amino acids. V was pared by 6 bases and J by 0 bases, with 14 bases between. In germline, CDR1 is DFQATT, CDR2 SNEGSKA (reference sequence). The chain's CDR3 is CSANAGLYQETQYF. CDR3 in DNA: TGCAGTGCGAACGCGGGACTCTACCAAGAGACCCAGTACTTC.

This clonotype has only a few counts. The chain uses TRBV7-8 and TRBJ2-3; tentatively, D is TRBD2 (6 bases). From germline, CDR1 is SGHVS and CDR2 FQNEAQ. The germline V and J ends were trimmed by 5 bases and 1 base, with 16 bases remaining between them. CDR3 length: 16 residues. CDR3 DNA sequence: TGTGCCAGCAGCCCCCAGGCTGAGCGGGGCACAGATACGCAGTATTTT. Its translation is CASSPQAERGTDTQYF.

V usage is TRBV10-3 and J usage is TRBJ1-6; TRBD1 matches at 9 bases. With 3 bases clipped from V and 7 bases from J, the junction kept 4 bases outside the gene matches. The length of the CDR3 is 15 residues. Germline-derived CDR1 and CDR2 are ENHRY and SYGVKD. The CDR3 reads CAISDVGTGNSPLHF. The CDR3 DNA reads TGTGCCATCAGTGATGTCGGGACAGGGAATTCACCCCTCCACTTT.

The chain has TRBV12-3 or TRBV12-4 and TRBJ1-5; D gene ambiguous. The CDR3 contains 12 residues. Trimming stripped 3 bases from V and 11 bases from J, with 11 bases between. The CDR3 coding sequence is TGTGCCAGCAGTTTTGCCCCATGGGCCCAGCATTTT. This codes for CASSFAPWAQHF.

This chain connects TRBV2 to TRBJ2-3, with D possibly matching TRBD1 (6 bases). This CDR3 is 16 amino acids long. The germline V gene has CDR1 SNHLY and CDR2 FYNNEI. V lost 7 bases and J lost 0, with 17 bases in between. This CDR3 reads CASTSFTGISTDTQYF. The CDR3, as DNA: TGTGCCAGCACCTCTTTCACAGGGATTAGCACAGATACGCAGTATTTT.

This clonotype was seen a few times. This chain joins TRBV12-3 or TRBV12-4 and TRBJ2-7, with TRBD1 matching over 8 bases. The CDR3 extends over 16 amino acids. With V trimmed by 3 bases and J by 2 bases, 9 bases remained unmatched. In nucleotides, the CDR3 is TGTGCCAGCAGTTTTTATAGCGGACAGGGACCCTACGAGCAGTACTTC. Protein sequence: CASSFYSGQGPYEQYF.

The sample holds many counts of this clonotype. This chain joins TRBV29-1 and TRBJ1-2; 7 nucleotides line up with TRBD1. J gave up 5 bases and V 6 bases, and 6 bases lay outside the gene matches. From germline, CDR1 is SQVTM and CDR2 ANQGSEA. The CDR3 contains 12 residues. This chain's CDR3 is CSVNRGDYGYTF. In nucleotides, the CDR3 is TGCAGCGTGAACAGGGGAGATTATGGCTACACCTTC.

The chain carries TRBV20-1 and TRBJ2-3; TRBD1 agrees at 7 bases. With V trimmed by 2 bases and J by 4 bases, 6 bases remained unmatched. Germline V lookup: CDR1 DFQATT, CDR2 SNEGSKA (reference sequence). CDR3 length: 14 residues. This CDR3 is CSARRGLLADTQYF. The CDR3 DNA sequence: TGCAGTGCTAGAAGGGGGCTGCTCGCAGATACGCAGTATTTT.